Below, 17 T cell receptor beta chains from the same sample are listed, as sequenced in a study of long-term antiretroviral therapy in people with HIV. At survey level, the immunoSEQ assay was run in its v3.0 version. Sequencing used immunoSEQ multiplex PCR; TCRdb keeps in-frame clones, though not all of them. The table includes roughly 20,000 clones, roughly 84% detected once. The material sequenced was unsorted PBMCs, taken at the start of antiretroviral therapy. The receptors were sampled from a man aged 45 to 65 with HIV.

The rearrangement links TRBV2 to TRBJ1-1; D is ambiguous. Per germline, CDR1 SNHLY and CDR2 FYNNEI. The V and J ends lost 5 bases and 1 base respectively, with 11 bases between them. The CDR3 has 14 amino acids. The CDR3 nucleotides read TGTGCCAGCAGTCCCTACCGGGCGAACACTGAAGCTTTCTTT. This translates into CASSPYRANTEAFF.

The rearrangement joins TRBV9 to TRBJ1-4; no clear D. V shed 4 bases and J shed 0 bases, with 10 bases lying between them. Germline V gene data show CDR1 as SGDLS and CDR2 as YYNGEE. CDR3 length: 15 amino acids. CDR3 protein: CASSPGPATNEKLFF. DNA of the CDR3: TGTGCCAGCAGCCCCGGGCCGGCAACTAATGAAAAACTGTTTTTT.

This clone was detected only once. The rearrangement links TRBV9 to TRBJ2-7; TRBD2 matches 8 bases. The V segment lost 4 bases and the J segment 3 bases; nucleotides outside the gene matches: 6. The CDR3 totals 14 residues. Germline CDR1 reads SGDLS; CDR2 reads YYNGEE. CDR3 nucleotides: TGTGCCAGCAGCCCGACCGGGAGGGGCTACGAGCAGTACTTC. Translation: CASSPTGRGYEQYF.

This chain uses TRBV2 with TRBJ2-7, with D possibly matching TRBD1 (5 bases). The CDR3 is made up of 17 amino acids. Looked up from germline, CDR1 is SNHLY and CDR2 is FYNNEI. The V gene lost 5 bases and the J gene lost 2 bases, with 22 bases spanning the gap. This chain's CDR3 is CASSTRQNHKYAYEQYF. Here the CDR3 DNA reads TGTGCCAGCAGTACTCGACAGAACCACAAATATGCCTACGAGCAGTACTTC.

The CDR3 loop is CASTSAGYSSYEQYF. CDR3 in DNA: TGTGCCAGCACCTCAGCGGGCTACAGCTCCTACGAGCAGTACTTC. The chain couples TRBV28 to TRBJ2-7; TRBD2 might be the D (6 bases). Per germline, CDR1 MDHEN and CDR2 SYDVKM. V was cut by 7 bases and J by 0 bases, with 16 bases left in between. The CDR3 sequence is 15 residues long. Full variable domain (missing parts from reference TRBV28 and TRBJ2-7): DVKVTQSSRYLVKRTGEKVFLECVQDMDHENMFWYRQDPGLGLRLIYFSYDVKMKEKGDIPEGYSVSREKKERFSLILESASTNQTSMYLCASTSAGYSSYEQYFGPGTRLTVT.

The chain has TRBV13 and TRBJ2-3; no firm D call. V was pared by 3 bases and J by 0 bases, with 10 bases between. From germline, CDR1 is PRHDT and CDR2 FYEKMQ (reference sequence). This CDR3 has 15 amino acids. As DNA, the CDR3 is TGTGCCAGCAGCTTGGGATTGGGAAGCACAGATACGCAGTATTTT. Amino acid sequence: CASSLGLGSTDTQYF. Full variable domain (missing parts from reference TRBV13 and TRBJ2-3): AAGVIQSPRHLIKEKRETATLKCYPIPRHDTVYWYQQGPGQDPQFLISFYEKMQSDKGSIPDRFSAQQFSDYHSELNMSSLELGDSALYFCASSLGLGSTDTQYFGPGTRLTVL.

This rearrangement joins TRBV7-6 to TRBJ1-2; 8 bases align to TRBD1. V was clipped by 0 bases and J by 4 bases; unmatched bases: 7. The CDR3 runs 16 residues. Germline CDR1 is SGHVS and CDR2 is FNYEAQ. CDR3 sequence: CASSLAEGQETYGYTF. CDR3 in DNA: TGTGCCAGCAGCTTAGCGGAGGGACAGGAAACCTATGGCTACACCTTC.

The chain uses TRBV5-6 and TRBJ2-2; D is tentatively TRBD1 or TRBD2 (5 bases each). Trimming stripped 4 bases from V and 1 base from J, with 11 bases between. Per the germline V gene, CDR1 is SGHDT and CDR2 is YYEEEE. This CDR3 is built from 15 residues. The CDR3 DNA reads TGTGCCAGCAGCGGGGACGGACGGAACACCGGGGAGCTGTTTTTT. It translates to CASSGDGRNTGELFF.

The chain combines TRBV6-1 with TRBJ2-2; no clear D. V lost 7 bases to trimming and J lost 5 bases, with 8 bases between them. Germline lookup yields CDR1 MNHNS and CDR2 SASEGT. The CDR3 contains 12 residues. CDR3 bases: TGTGCCAGCAATAGGTATACCGGGGAGCTGTTTTTT. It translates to CASNRYTGELFF.

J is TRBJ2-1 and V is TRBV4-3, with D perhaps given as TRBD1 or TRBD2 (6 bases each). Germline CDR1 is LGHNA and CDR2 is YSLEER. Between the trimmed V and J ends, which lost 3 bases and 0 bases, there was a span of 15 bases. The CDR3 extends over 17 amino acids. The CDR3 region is CASSQYGGGLSYNEQFF. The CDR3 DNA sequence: TGCGCCAGCAGCCAGTATGGAGGGGGGCTCTCCTACAATGAGCAGTTCTTC.

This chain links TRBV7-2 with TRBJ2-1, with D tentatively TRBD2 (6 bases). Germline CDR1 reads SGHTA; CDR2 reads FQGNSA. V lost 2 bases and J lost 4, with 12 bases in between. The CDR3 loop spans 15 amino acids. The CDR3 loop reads CASSLKVRDYNEQFF. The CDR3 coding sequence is TGTGCCAGCAGCTTAAAAGTGCGGGATTACAATGAGCAGTTCTTC.

CDR3 sequence reads: CASSDYGELGSYEQYF. CDR3 sequence (DNA): TGCGCCAGCAGTGACTACGGCGAATTAGGAAGTTACGAGCAGTACTTC. The chain is built from TRBV10-1 and TRBJ2-7; no clear D. With 3 bases removed from V and 4 bases from J, the gap between germline ends came to 19 bases. CDR1 and CDR2 (germline): WNHNN, SYGVQD (reference sequence). This CDR3 has 16 residues.

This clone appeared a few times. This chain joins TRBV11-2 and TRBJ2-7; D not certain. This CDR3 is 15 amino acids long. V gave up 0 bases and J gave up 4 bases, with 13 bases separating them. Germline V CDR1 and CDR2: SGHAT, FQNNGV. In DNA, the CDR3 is TGTGCCAGCAGCTTAGATCCCAGTCTAGTTTACGAGCAGTACTTC. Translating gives CASSLDPSLVYEQYF.

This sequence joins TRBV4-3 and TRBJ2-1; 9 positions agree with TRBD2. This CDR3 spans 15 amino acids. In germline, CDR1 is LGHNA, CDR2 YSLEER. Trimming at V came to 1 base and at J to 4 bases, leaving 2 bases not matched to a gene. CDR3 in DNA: TGCGCCAGCAGCCAAGTAGCGGGGGATTACAATGAGCAGTTCTTC. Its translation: CASSQVAGDYNEQFF.

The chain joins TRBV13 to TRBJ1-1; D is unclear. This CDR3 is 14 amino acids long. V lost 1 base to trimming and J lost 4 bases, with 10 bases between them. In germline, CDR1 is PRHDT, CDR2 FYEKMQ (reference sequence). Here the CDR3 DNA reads TGTGCCAGCAGCTTAGACGGGCAGGTCACTGAAGCTTTCTTT. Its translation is CASSLDGQVTEAFF.

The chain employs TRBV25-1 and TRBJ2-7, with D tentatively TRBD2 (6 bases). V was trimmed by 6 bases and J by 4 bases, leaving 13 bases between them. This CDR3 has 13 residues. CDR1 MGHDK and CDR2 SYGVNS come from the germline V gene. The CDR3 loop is CASSPGAAYEQYF. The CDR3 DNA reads TGTGCCAGCAGCCCGGGAGCTGCGTACGAGCAGTACTTC.

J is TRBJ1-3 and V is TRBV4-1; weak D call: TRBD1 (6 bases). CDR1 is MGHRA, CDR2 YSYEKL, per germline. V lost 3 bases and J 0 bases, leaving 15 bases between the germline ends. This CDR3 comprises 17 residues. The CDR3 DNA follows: TGCGCCAGCAGCCATTATCCGGGACACAGCTCTGGAAACACCATATATTTT. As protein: CASSHYPGHSSGNTIYF.